This T cell receptor (beta chain) was sequenced for a study of blood T cells in healthy people across ages (dated by TCRdb to about 2015). With respect to the entire study: In model experiments, template switching captured roughly one uniquely barcoded TCR beta cDNA molecule for every two T cells. To track age-related changes in TCR beta repertoire diversity, the study relied on deep sequencing normalized with unique cDNA molecular identifiers. The donors were split into four age groups: young (average 16 years), middle-aged (about 40), aged (approximately 60) and long-lived (approximately 80). To avoid experimental bias, donors of different ages were randomly spread across the sequencing lanes. Using the same blood draw, the study looked at two additional independent replicas of 1 million unique cDNA reads for two donors, one aged 18 to 30 and the other aged 80 or older.

Broader findings and caveats from the paper: Because profiling used bulk unsorted PBMCs, naive and antigen-experienced compartments could not be compared conclusively. The percentage of naive T cells measured by flow cytometry correlated strongly with observed TCR beta diversity. Observed TCR beta diversity per million T cells fell roughly linearly with age, and a significant reduction was already apparent by age around 40. The long-lived group showed more naive CD4+ T cells, fewer expanded clones and increased TCR diversity than the aged group, suggesting age selection. Estimates of total diversity based on one million sequenced T cells were considered lower bounds and underestimates. Because donor CMV infection status was unknown, age-related changes in expanded clonotypes were potentially confounded.

Systemically healthy Caucasian individuals from Russia, some 38 in total and aged roughly 6 to 100 years, were included as donors. Roughly 10 milliliters of peripheral blood were drawn from each donor into EDTA-treated Vacutainer tubes. Ficoll-Paque density-gradient centrifugation was used to isolate PBMCs, with at least 7 million per sample. Trizol reagent was used to extract total RNA from the PBMCs, yielding at least 5 micrograms per sample. The percentages of naive CD45RAhigh/CD27high T cells were determined by flow cytometry on a PBMC aliquot from every donor. Library method: 5' RACE. TCRdb names Illumina HiSeq 2500 as the instrument used. The second PCR ran for about 6 to 12 cycles and used a J-beta primer mix along with a sample-barcoded 5' primer. A unique molecular identifier was introduced onto each TCR beta cDNA molecule by a template-switch 5' adaptor carrying 12 random nucleotides. Each sample yielded at least 3 million CDR3-containing paired-end reads. First-strand cDNA synthesis was performed from all RNA using the Mint cDNA synthesis kit, with priming by a TRBC-specific oligonucleotide. Following uracil-DNA glycosylase treatment, all cDNA underwent a first 18-cycle PCR with the universal primers M1SS and BC2_uni_R. In the original analysis: For normalization, 1 million high-quality reads were randomly selected from each sample, with every read carrying a distinct molecular identifier. Reads sharing molecular identifiers were discarded rather than binned into consensus sequences. MiTCR, run with a Q25 quality threshold and the strictest error-elimination algorithm, handled CDR3 identification, clonotype clustering and error correction. A nonparametric unseen species model using Euler transformation provided a lower-bound estimate of total TCR beta diversity. TCRdb passed the public sequencing reads through fastp at Q25 and MiXCR, retaining productive beta sequences. Identical CDR3 protein sequences are pooled into one entry, listed with their most common genes and DNA. These V and J calls are TCRdb output, not the study's own analysis. The sample has around 850,000 distinct CDR3 sequences on record, 30% to 45% of them singletons. Under 15% of the sample is taken by the ten largest.

As for this clonotype: It lacks a known antigen. The record has no base qualities; no much larger clone is one base away.

This TCR was recovered from a man aged 18 to 29 in good health. Material: blood.

For the CDR3, the sequence is CASTPLPGGYTF. The base sequence is TGTGCCAGCACACCTCTGCCGGGTGGCTACACCTTC. This sequence uses TRBV2 and TRBJ1-2; the D gene is not confidently resolved. The germline V gene yields SNHLY for CDR1 and FYNNEI for CDR2. V drops 7 bases and J drops 7 bases, leaving 13 bases in between. From its cysteine to its phenylalanine, the CDR3 spans 12 amino acids. Only the CDR3 region is kept as DNA, spanning 36 bases read in frame from base 1.